Below are 10 T cell receptor beta chains sequenced from a single sample in a study of T cell responses to AZD1222 COVID-19 vaccine. Measured with immunoSEQ multiplex PCR; TCRdb has only the in-frame clones, and not every one. The data show some 150,000 clones, more than 70% seen once. Material: peripheral blood, obtained 28 days after the second AZD1222 dose. These receptors came from an adult who received the AZD1222 COVID-19 vaccine.

The chain links TRBV18 to TRBJ1-5; D call uncertain. The ends were cut back, 2 bases at V and 7 bases at J, with 18 bases in the middle. The CDR3 loop spans 16 amino acids. Germline loops: CDR1 KGHSH, CDR2 LQKENI. Here the CDR3 DNA reads TGTGCCAGCTCACCATCTCCCCAGCGCCATGGGCAGCCCCAGCATTTT. The encoded protein is CASSPSPQRHGQPQHF.

This rearrangement joins TRBV7-9 to TRBJ1-5, with D hard to call. V shed 2 bases and J shed 4 bases, with 9 bases lying between them. Per the germline V gene, CDR1 is SEHNR and CDR2 is FQNEAQ (reference sequence). This CDR3 is built from 14 residues. In DNA form, the CDR3 reads TGTGCCAGCAGCTTATCCCTGCCAAATCAGCCCCAGCATTTT. Translation gives CASSLSLPNQPQHF.

V is TRBV30 and J is TRBJ2-5; TRBD1 or TRBD2 may be the D gene (5 bases each). The CDR3 has 15 amino acids. Trimming cost V 1 base and J 5 bases, with 17 bases left between them. Germline assignment: CDR1 GTSNPN and CDR2 SVGIG (reference sequence). CDR3 sequence reads: CAWSGSGTIRETQYF. Written as DNA, the CDR3 is TGTGCCTGGAGTGGATCTGGGACGATCAGGGAGACCCAGTACTTC.

The V gene is TRBV12-2, the J gene TRBJ2-1; the listed D gene, TRBD2, was not tested against the DNA. TRBV12-2 is a known pseudogene. The CDR3 runs 16 residues. The CDR3: CASRLRPSGRYNEQFF. CDR3 bases: TGTGCAAGTCGCTTACGTCCTAGCGGGAGATACAATGAGCAGTTCTTC.

The chain couples TRBV28 to TRBJ2-7, with unresolved D. V was clipped by 8 bases and J by 1 base, with 12 bases between them. The CDR3 spans 13 residues. The germline V gene has CDR1 MDHEN and CDR2 SYDVKM. DNA of the CDR3: TGTGCCAGCGTCCGGGCCCATTCCTACGAGCAGTACTTC. This codes for CASVRAHSYEQYF. The whole variable domain, remainder taken from reference TRBV28 and TRBJ2-7, is DVKVTQSSRYLVKRTGEKVFLECVQDMDHENMFWYRQDPGLGLRLIYFSYDVKMKEKGDIPEGYSVSREKKERFSLILESASTNQTSMYLCASVRAHSYEQYFGPGTRLTVT.

V is TRBV2 and J is TRBJ2-6, with 8 bases fitting TRBD1. Germline-derived CDR1 and CDR2 are SNHLY and FYNNEI. The CDR3 loop spans 17 amino acids. Trimming at V came to 6 bases and at J to 4 bases, leaving 11 bases not matched to a gene. The CDR3 nucleotides read TGTGCCAGCAGGGGGACAGGATTGGGCCCCGGGGCCAACGTCCTGACTTTC. This translates into CASRGTGLGPGANVLTF.

The chain carries TRBV5-1 and TRBJ1-4; D is uncertain. Germline V lookup: CDR1 SGHRS, CDR2 YFSETQ. There are 15 residues in the CDR3. V was trimmed by 0 bases and J by 2 bases, leaving 8 bases between them. The CDR3 nucleotides are TGCGCCAGCAGCTTGGAGCCCGGGACTAATGAAAAACTGTTTTTT. As protein: CASSLEPGTNEKLFF.

This chain links TRBV6-5 with TRBJ2-7, with TRBD2 identical over 9 bases. Trimming at V came to 6 bases and at J to 0 bases, leaving 6 bases not matched to a gene. The CDR3 extends over 15 amino acids. Germline assignment: CDR1 MNHEY and CDR2 SVGAGI. The CDR3 DNA sequence: TGTGCCAGCAGGTTAGCGGGAGACCTCTCCTACGAGCAGTACTTC. It is translated as CASRLAGDLSYEQYF.

The rearrangement links TRBV6-5 to TRBJ2-7; no definite D call. V lost 4 bases to trimming and J lost 3 bases, with 4 bases between them. Germline V gene sequence: CDR1 MNHEY, CDR2 SVGAGI. The length of the CDR3 is 11 residues. CDR3 in amino acids: CASSSHYEQYF. In nucleotides, the CDR3 is TGTGCCAGCAGTTCACACTACGAGCAGTACTTC.

In DNA, the CDR3 is TGCGCCAGCAGCTTGGCCGGGAGGACTACGAGTAATGAGCAGTTCTTC. Translation gives CASSLAGRTTSNEQFF. The chain carries TRBV5-1 and TRBJ2-1; 7 bases match TRBD2. The V and J ends lost 0 bases and 7 bases, in that order; junction bases with no gene match: 10. The CDR3 spans 16 residues. Germline-derived CDR1 and CDR2 are SGHRS and YFSETQ.